The present entry profiles one T cell receptor beta chain with its context. The antigen is not known. These data originate in a study of graft-versus-host responses after intestinal transplantation. As for the study in general: Recipients across the board were started on anti-thymocyte globulin induction, then kept on tacrolimus and steroids for about three years.

Trimming pared 5 bases from V and 0 bases from J, leaving 8 bases between. CDR1 is MDHEN and CDR2 is SYDVKM in the germline V gene. This CDR3 has 14 residues. Study results and caveats: Early declines in HvG clones that occurred post-transplant were associated with peak circulating GvH clone levels. Recipient marrow harbored GvH clones, some of which surfaced first in ileum or blood.

Clones were sequenced by immunoSEQ multiplex PCR, and TCRdb holds only the in-frame ones, with some missing. The data contain tens of thousands of clones, about 93% of them singletons. This clonotype was obtained from a human donor who received an intestinal transplant. The genes are TRBV28 and TRBJ2-1, with D possibly being TRBD2 (6 bases). Sequenced here: unstimulated CD8+ T cells sorted from spleen or lymph node cells, sampled before intestinal transplant. Written as DNA, the CDR3 is TGTGCCAGCAGTGCGACTAGCTCCTACAATGAGCAGTTCTTC. This codes for CASSATSSYNEQFF.